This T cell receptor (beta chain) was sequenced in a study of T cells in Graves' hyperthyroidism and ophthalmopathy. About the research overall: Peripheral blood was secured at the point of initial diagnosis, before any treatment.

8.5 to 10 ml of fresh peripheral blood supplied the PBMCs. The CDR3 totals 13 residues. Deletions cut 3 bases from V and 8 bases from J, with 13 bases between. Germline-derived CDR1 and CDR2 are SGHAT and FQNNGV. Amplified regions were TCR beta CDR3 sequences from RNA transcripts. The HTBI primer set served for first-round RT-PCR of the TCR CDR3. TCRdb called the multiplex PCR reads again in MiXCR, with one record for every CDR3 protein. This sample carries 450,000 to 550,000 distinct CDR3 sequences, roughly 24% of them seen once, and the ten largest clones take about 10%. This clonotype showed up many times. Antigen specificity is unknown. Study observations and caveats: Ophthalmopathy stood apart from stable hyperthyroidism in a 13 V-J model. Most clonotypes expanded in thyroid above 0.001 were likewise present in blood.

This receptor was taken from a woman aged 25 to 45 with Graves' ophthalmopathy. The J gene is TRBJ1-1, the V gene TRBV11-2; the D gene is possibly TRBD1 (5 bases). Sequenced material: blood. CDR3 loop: CASSLDTGTEAFF. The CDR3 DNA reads TGTGCCAGCAGCTTGGATACCGGGACCGAAGCTTTCTTT.